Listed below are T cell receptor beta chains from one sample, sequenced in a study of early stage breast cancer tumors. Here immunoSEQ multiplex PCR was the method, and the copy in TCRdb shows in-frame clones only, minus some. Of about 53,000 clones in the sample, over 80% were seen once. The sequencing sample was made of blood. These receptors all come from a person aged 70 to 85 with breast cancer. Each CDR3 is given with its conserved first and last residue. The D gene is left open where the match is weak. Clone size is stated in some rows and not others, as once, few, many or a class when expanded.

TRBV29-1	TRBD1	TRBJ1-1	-	CSVEGQGNTEAFF	TGCAGCGTTGAAGGACAGGGGAACACTGAAGCTTTCTTT
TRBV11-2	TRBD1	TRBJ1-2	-	CASSLGSMGQGGQGYTF	TGTGCCAGCAGCTTAGGGTCTATGGGACAGGGGGGTCAGGGCTACACCTTC
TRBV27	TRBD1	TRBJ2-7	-	CASKGQYYEQYF	TGTGCCAGTAAGGGACAGTACTACGAGCAGTACTTC
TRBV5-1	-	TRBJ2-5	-	CASSLTLEVETQYF	TGCGCCAGCAGCTTGACACTAGAGGTTGAGACCCAGTACTTC
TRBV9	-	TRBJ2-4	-	CASSAGTKNIQYF	TGTGCCAGCAGCGCCGGGACTAAAAACATTCAGTACTTC
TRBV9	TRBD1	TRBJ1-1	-	CASSGGQGNTEAFF	TGTGCCAGCAGCGGGGGACAGGGTAACACTGAAGCTTTCTTT
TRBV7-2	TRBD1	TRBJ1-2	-	CASTGGRDRAGYTF	TGTGCCAGCACCGGAGGTCGGGACAGGGCTGGCTACACCTTC
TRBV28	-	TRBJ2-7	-	CASISPPPYEQYF	TGTGCCAGCATTTCTCCCCCTCCCTACGAGCAGTACTTC
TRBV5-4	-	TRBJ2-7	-	CASSLTAGEQYF	TGTGCCAGCAGCTTGACGGCGGGGGAGCAGTACTTC
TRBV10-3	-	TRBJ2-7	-	CATTPGETYEQYF	TGTGCCACCACACCCGGGGAAACCTACGAGCAGTACTTC
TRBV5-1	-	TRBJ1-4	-	CASRRTELGEKLFF	TGCGCCAGCAGAAGGACAGAACTCGGTGAAAAACTGTTTTTT
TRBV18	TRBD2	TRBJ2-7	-	CASSLFSGGAEYEQYF	TGTGCCAGCTCACTATTTAGCGGGGGGGCCGAGTACGAGCAGTACTTC
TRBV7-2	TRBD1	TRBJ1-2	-	CASSTGQGVYGYTF	TGTGCCAGCAGCACTGGACAGGGGGTTTATGGCTACACCTTC
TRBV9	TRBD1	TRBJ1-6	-	CASSAPSGGPGNSPLHF	TGTGCCAGCAGCGCCCCATCAGGGGGCCCGGGTAATTCACCCCTCCACTTT
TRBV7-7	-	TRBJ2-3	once	CASSLDGGPTDTQYF	TGTGCCAGCAGCTTAGACGGGGGTCCCACAGATACGCAGTATTTT
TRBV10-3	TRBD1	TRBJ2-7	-	CAISGQGANEQYF	TGTGCCATCAGCGGACAGGGGGCAAACGAGCAGTACTTC
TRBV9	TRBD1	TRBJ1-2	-	CASSVDPSGQAYNGYTF	TGTGCCAGCAGCGTAGATCCCTCAGGACAGGCGTACAACGGCTACACCTTC
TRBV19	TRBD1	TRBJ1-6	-	CATAPGTAYNSPLHF	TGTGCCACAGCCCCGGGGACAGCTTATAATTCACCCCTCCACTTT
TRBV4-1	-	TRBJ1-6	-	CASSPGSSSYNSPLHF	TGCGCCAGCAGCCCAGGGTCGAGCTCCTATAATTCACCCCTCCACTTT
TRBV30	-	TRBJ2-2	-	CAWSVLLGAGELFF	TGTGCCTGGAGTGTATTACTGGGCGCCGGGGAGCTGTTTTTT
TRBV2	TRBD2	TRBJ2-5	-	CAGRAGLADKQETQYF	TGTGCCGGCCGGGCCGGACTAGCGGATAAACAAGAGACCCAGTACTTC
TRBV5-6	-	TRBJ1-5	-	CASSLGGENQPQHF	TGTGCCAGCAGCTTGGGAGGAGAAAATCAGCCCCAGCATTTT
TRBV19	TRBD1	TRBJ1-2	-	CASSKTLGQGNYGYTF	TGTGCCAGTAGTAAAACCCTGGGACAGGGGAACTATGGCTACACCTTC
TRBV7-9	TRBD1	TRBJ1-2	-	CAIGTGNYGYTF	TGTGCCATCGGGACAGGGAACTATGGCTACACCTTC
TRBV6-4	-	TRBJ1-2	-	CASSDSAGSYGYTF	TGTGCCAGCAGTGACTCCGCAGGTTCATATGGCTACACCTTC